This T cell receptor beta chain came from a study of blood T cell repertoires in COVID-19. About the study: T cells, B-cell-depleted T cells, or PBMCs provided the cDNA or gDNA that served as material.

Enrolment of Seattle patients took place during active infection, and they were followed longitudinally. Original methodology: Reference gene primer amplification gave nucleated cell count estimates. Method: immunoSEQ multiplex PCR; TCRdb's copy keeps in-frame clones and lacks some. The V and J calls and clone size are taken from that table; D and trimming were inferred from the DNA. The data hold 300,000 to 400,000 clones, with around 87% observed a single time. Germline CDR1 is SQVTM and CDR2 is ANQGSEA. Trimming removed 4 bases from V and 4 bases from J, with 15 bases in between. The CDR3 is 14 residues long.

This sequence originates from a woman in her fifties or sixties with COVID-19, enrolled during active disease. Sequenced input: peripheral blood. The chain recombines TRBV29-1 with TRBJ2-3, with D maybe TRBD1 (5 bases). The CDR3 region has the DNA TGCAGCGTTGGTTCAGGGATACGGCCAGATACGCAGTATTTT. The encoded protein is CSVGSGIRPDTQYF.